The 4 T cell receptor beta chains in this list originate from one sample, sequenced in a study of T cell responses to AZD1222 COVID-19 vaccine. The table came from immunoSEQ multiplex PCR; TCRdb's copy has only in-frame clones and leaves some out. The table shows about 92,000 clones, with approximately 91% occurring only once. The sequences come from peripheral blood, collected on day 0 of AZD1222 vaccination. The receptors originated from an adult in good health.

This chain connects TRBV5-1 to TRBJ1-4; 7 bases map to TRBD1. The CDR3 runs 14 residues. The trim removed 3 bases at V and 3 bases at J, leaving 2 bases unmatched. Looked up from germline, CDR1 is SGHRS and CDR2 is YFSETQ. CDR3 DNA: TGCGCCAGCAGCTACAGGGGATCTAATGAAAAACTGTTTTTT. Translating it yields CASSYRGSNEKLFF.

This chain uses TRBV15 with TRBJ1-6; D is undetermined. Germline CDR1 LNHNV, CDR2 YYDKDF (reference sequence). The CDR3 totals 16 residues. V was pared by 0 bases and J by 0 bases, with 6 bases between. The CDR3 coding sequence is TGTGCCACCAGCAGAGATTCGAGCTCCTATAATTCACCCCTCCACTTT. It codes for CATSRDSSSYNSPLHF.

This sequence joins TRBV3-1 (or the pseudogene TRBV3-2) and TRBJ1-3, with D unclear. The CDR3 has 14 amino acids. Germline lookup yields CDR1 LGHDT and CDR2 YNNKEL (reference sequence). Trimming stripped 0 bases from V and 4 bases from J, with 7 bases between. CDR3 bases: TGTGCCAGCAGCCAAGAGCCAGGCGGAAACACCATATATTTT. This sequence encodes CASSQEPGGNTIYF.

The chain is built from TRBV9 and TRBJ1-2; TRBD1 agrees at 9 bases. The CDR3 loop spans 16 amino acids. Looked up from germline, CDR1 is SGDLS and CDR2 is YYNGEE. Germline trimming cut 3 bases from V and 3 bases from J; bases unmatched to any gene: 9. In DNA, the CDR3 is TGTGCCAGCAGCGCCAGGACAGGGGTCCACGACTATGGCTACACCTTC. Protein: CASSARTGVHDYGYTF.